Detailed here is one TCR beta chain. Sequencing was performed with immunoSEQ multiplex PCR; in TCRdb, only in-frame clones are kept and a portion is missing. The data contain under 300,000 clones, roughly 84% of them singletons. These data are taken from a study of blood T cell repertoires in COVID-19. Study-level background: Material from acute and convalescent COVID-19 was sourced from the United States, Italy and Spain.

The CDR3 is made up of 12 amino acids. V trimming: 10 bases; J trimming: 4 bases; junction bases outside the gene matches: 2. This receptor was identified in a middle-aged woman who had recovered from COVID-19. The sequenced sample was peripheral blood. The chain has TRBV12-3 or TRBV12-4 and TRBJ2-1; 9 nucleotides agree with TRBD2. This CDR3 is CATSGGYNEQFF. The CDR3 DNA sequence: TGTGCCACGAGCGGGGGGTACAATGAGCAGTTCTTC.